This T cell receptor (beta chain) came from a study of blood T cell repertoires in COVID-19. Sequencing was performed with immunoSEQ multiplex PCR; in TCRdb, only in-frame clones are kept and a portion is missing. The sample records just over 250,000 clones, approximately 91% being singletons. Trimming cost V 2 bases and J 2 bases, with 17 bases left between them. Germline CDR1 reads SGHDT; CDR2 reads YYEEEE. The CDR3 loop spans 17 amino acids. V and J are TRBV5-6 and TRBJ1-3; D might be TRBD1 (6 bases). The sequence came from a person between 18 and 30 years old with COVID-19, enrolled during active disease. The sequenced material came from peripheral blood. The CDR3 bases are TGTGCCAGCAGCTTCCCCAGGGACACCGATGCTGGAAACACCATATATTTT. It codes for CASSFPRDTDAGNTIYF.